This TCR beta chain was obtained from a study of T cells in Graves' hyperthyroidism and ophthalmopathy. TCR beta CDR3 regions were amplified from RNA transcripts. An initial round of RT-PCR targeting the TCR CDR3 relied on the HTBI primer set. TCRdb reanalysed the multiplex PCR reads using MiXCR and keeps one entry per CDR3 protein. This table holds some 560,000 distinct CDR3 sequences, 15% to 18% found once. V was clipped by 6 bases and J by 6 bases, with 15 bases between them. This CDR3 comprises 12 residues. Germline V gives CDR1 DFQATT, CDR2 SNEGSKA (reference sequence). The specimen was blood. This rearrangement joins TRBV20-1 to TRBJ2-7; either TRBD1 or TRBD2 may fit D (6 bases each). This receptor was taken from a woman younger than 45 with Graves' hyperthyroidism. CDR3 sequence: CSALGGLGEQYF. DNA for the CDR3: TGCAGTGCCCTAGGGGGACTCGGCGAGCAGTACTTC.